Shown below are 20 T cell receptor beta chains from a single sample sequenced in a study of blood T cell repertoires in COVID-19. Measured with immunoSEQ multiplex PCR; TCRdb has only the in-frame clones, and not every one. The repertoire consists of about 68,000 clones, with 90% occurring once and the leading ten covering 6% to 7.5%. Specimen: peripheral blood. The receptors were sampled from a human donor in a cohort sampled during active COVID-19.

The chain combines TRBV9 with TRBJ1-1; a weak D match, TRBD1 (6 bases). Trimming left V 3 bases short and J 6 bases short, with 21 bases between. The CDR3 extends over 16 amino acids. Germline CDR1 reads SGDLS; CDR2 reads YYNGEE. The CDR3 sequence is CASSASLQGVVAEAFF. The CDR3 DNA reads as TGTGCCAGCAGCGCCTCGTTACAGGGAGTAGTAGCTGAAGCTTTCTTT.

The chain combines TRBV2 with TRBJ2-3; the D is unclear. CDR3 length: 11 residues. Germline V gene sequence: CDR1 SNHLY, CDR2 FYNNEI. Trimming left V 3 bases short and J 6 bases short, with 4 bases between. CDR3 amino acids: CASSERDTQYF. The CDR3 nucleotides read TGTGCCAGCAGTGAGAGGGATACGCAGTATTTT.

The CDR3 DNA is TGTGCCAGCAGTGCCCCCGCGGGGGGTCGGGAGACCCAGTACTTC. Its translation: CASSAPAGGRETQYF. The chain carries TRBV2 and TRBJ2-5, with TRBD2 matching 8 bases. Germline V gene data show CDR1 as SNHLY and CDR2 as FYNNEI. The CDR3 covers 15 residues. With V trimmed by 4 bases and J by 5 bases, 9 bases remained unmatched.

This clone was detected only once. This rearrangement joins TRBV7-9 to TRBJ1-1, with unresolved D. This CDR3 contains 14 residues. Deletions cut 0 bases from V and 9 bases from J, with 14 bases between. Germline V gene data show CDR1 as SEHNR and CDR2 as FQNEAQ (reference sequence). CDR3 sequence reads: CASSLASSDNKAFF. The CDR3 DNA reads TGTGCCAGCAGCTTAGCGTCGTCTGACAACAAAGCTTTCTTT.

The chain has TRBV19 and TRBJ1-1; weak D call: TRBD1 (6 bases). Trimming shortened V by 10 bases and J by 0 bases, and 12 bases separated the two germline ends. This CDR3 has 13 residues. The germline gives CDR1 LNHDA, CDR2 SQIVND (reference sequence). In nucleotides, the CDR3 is TGTGCCACCTCGGACAGTATGAACACTGAAGCTTTCTTT. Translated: CATSDSMNTEAFF.

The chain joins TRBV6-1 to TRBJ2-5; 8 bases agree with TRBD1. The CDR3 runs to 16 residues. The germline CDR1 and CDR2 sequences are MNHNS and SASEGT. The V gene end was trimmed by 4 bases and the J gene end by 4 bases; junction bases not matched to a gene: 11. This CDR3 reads CASSATNRGVGETQYF. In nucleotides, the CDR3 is TGTGCCAGCAGTGCAACCAACAGGGGGGTTGGAGAGACCCAGTACTTC.

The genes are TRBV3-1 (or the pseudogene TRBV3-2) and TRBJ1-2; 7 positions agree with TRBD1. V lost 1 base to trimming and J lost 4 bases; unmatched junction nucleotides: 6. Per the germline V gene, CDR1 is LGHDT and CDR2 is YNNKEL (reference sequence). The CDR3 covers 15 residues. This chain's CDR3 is CASSQAGTVTYGYTF. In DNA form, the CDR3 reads TGTGCCAGCAGCCAAGCTGGGACAGTCACCTATGGCTACACCTTC.

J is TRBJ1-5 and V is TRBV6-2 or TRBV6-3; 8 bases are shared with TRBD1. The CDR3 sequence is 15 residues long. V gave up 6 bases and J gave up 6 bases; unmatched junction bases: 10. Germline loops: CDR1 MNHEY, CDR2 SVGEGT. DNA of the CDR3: TGTGCCAGCAGCGATGGACAGGGTCGGAGTCAGCCCCAGCATTTT. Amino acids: CASSDGQGRSQPQHF.

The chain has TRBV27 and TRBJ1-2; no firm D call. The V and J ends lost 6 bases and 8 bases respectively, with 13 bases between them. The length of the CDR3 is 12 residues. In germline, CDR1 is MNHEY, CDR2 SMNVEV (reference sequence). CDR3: CASRSGGRGYTF. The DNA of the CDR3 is TGTGCCAGCAGATCAGGTGGGAGAGGCTACACCTTC.

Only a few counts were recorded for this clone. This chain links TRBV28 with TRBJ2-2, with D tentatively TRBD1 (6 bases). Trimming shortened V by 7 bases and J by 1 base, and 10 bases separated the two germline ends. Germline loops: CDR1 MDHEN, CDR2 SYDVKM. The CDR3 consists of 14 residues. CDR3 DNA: TGTGCCAGCATTATGGGACAGAACACCGGGGAGCTGTTTTTT. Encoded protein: CASIMGQNTGELFF.

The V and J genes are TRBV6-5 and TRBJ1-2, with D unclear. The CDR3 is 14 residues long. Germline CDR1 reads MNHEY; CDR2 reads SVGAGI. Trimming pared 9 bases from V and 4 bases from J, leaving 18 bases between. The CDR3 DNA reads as TGTGCCAGTTCGCCCGGGTCTGACTCCTATGGCTACACCTTC. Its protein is CASSPGSDSYGYTF.

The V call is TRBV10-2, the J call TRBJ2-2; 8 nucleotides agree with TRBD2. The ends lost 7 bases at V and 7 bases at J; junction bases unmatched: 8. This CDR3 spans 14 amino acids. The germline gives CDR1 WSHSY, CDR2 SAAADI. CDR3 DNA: TGCGCCAGCACCGCGGGGGGCTGGGGCGGGGAGCTGTTTTTT. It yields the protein CASTAGGWGGELFF.

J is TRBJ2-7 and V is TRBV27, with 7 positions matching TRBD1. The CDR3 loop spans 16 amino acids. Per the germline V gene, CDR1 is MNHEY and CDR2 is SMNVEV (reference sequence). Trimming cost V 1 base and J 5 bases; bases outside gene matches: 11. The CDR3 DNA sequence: TGTGCCAGCAGTTTATTTATGGACAGGCCCCTACACGAGCAGTACTTC. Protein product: CASSLFMDRPLHEQYF.

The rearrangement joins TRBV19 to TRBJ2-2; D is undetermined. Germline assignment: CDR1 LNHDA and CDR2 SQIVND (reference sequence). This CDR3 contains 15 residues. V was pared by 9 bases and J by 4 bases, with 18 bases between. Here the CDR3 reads CASCPQTSGTGELFF. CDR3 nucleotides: TGTGCCAGCTGCCCCCAGACGTCGGGCACCGGGGAGCTGTTTTTT.

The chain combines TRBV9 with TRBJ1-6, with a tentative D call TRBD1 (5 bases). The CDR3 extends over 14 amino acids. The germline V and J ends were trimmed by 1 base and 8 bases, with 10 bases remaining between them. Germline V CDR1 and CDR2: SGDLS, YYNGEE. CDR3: CASSVRGLHSPLHF. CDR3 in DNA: TGTGCCAGCAGCGTAAGGGGACTACATTCACCCCTCCACTTT.

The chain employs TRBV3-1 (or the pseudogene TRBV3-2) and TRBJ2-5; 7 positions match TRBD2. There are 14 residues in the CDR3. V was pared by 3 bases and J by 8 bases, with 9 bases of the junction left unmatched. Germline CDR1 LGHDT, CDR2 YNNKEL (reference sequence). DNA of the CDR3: TGTGCCAGCAGCCAGCACGCGGGGGAGGGAACCCAGTACTTC. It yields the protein CASSQHAGEGTQYF.

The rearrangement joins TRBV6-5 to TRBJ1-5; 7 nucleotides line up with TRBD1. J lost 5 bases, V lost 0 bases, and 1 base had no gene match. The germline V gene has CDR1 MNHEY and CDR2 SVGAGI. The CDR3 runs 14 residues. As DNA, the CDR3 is TGTGCCAGCAGTTACTCTGGGACAGATCAGCCCCAGCATTTT. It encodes CASSYSGTDQPQHF.

CDR3 sequence (DNA): TGTGCCAGCAGCTCAGGAAATCAGGGCTACACCTTC. Amino acids: CASSSGNQGYTF. The rearrangement uses TRBV7-9 and TRBJ1-2; D not certain. Deletions cut 4 bases from V and 8 bases from J, with 11 bases between. This CDR3 is built from 12 residues. Germline V gene lookup returns CDR1 SEHNR and CDR2 FQNEAQ (reference sequence).

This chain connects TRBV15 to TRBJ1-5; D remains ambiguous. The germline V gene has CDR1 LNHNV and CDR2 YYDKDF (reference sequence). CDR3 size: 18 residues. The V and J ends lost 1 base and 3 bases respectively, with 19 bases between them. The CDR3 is CATSRVQGRVGLNQPQHF. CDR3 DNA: TGTGCCACCAGCAGAGTTCAAGGGAGGGTCGGGCTCAATCAGCCCCAGCATTTT.

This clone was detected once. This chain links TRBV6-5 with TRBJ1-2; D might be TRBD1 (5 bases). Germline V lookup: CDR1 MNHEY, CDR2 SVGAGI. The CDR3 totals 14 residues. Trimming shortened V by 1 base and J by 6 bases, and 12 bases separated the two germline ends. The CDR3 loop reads CASSYLAGRDGYTF. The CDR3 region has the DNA TGTGCCAGCAGTTACTTAGCAGGGAGGGATGGCTACACCTTC.